This TCR beta chain was sequenced during a study of blood T cells in healthy people across ages. Study summary: Roughly one uniquely barcoded beta molecule per two T cells was captured.

Per-sample PBMC isolation yielded at least 6.5 million cells. Overall study findings and caveats: In long-lived donors, naive CD4+ cell counts and diversity exceeded those of aged donors. Measured against age, TCR beta diversity per million T cells decreased in a roughly linear manner.

With a J-beta primer mix and a sample-barcoded 5' primer, a second PCR ran roughly 7 to 11 cycles. TCRdb reanalysed the 5' RACE reads using MiXCR and keeps one entry per CDR3 protein. The sample holds 1.5 million to 2 million distinct CDR3 sequences, about 49% seen once. The CDR3 contains 15 residues. Germline trimming cut 5 bases from V and 5 bases from J; bases unmatched to any gene: 8. This clonotype was counted a few times. Its target is not known. This sequence was found in a woman in her thirties or forties in good health. The chain is built from TRBV12-3 or TRBV12-4 and TRBJ2-5; 10 bases are shared with TRBD1. The source material was blood. The CDR3 DNA follows: TGTGCCAGCAGTACGCGACAGGGGGCAAAGGAGACCCAGTACTTC. Translating gives CASSTRQGAKETQYF.